The 16 T cell receptor beta chains in this list originate from one sample, sequenced in a study of OX40 agonist ivuxolimab in advanced cancers. Sequencing used immunoSEQ multiplex PCR; TCRdb keeps in-frame clones, though not all of them. The sample shows about 59,000 clones, 87% of them seen only once. This sample comprised CD4+ or CD8+ T cells sorted from blood, obtained in a trial of the OX40 agonist ivuxolimab. The receptors here all came from an adult with an advanced solid tumor such as melanoma, head and neck, liver or kidney cancer.

This chain joins TRBV7-9 and TRBJ2-2, with 9 bases matching TRBD1. Germline CDR1 reads SEHNR; CDR2 reads FQNEAQ (reference sequence). V was pared by 5 bases and J by 7 bases, with 5 bases of the junction left unmatched. This CDR3 spans 14 amino acids. CDR3 amino acids: CASSRQGDSGELFF. In nucleotides, the CDR3 is TGTGCCAGCAGCCGACAGGGGGATAGCGGGGAGCTGTTTTTT.

The sample holds one count of this clone. J is TRBJ1-3 and V is TRBV9; no clear D. The CDR3 loop spans 13 amino acids. CDR1 and CDR2 from the germline V gene are SGDLS and YYNGEE. Trimming pared 3 bases from V and 8 bases from J, leaving 12 bases between. The CDR3 DNA is TGTGCCAGCAGCGGTGGAGGTGCGGACACCATATATTTT. Translated: CASSGGGADTIYF.

The chain joins TRBV11-3 to TRBJ2-1; 9 bases are a match to TRBD2. The CDR3 sequence is 15 residues long. Losses at the gene ends were 5 bases for V and 6 bases for J; bases not matched to a gene: 8. Per the germline V gene, CDR1 is SGHNT and CDR2 is YENEEA. The CDR3 loop is CASSRVSGGINEQFF. CDR3 nucleotides: TGTGCCAGCAGCCGAGTCAGCGGGGGGATCAATGAGCAGTTCTTC.

The V gene is TRBV4-3, the J gene TRBJ1-2; D possibly corresponds to TRBD1 (6 bases). The CDR3 length is 16 residues. The V gene's germline CDR1 is LGHNA and CDR2 YSLEER. V lost 0 bases and J lost 0, with 11 bases in between. As DNA, the CDR3 is TGCGCCAGCAGCCAAGATTGGACAGTATCTAACTATGGCTACACCTTC. Protein product: CASSQDWTVSNYGYTF.

V usage is TRBV30 and J usage is TRBJ2-1; 9 bases are shared with TRBD2. The CDR3 is made up of 14 amino acids. Germline lookup yields CDR1 GTSNPN and CDR2 SVGIG (reference sequence). V shed 4 bases, J shed 5 bases, and the junction held 6 bases outside the gene matches. CDR3 in DNA: TGTGCCTGGAATAGACTAGCGGTAAACAATGAGCAGTTCTTC. Its protein product is CAWNRLAVNNEQFF.

The rearrangement joins TRBV9 to TRBJ1-1; the match to TRBD1 covers 8 bases. V trimming: 6 bases; J trimming: 0 bases; junction bases outside the gene matches: 7. The germline gives CDR1 SGDLS, CDR2 YYNGEE. The CDR3 consists of 15 residues. This CDR3 is CASKTGVGMNTEAFF. The CDR3 DNA reads TGTGCCAGCAAGACAGGGGTTGGTATGAACACTGAAGCTTTCTTT.

This rearrangement joins TRBV4-3 to TRBJ1-1; D is unclear. V was trimmed by 1 base and J by 2 bases, leaving 8 bases between them. Germline CDR1 is LGHNA and CDR2 is YSLEER. This CDR3 contains 14 residues. In DNA, the CDR3 is TGCGCCAGCAGCCAAGCGTCCATCAACACTGAAGCTTTCTTT. It specifies CASSQASINTEAFF.

This clone has only one observation. CDR3 nucleotides: TGTGCCAGCAGCTTAACGCAGAACTACGAGCAGTACTTC. Translation: CASSLTQNYEQYF. V is TRBV7-9 and J is TRBJ2-7, with D unclear. The CDR3 extends over 13 amino acids. The germline CDR1 and CDR2 sequences are SEHNR and FQNEAQ (reference sequence). V was shortened by 2 bases and J by 3 bases, with 8 bases between the two germline ends.

This chain's CDR3 is CASMNPASTGGSYTF. The CDR3, as DNA: TGCGCCAGCATGAACCCGGCTTCGACAGGAGGGTCCTACACCTTC. This sequence joins TRBV5-1 and TRBJ1-2, with D perhaps TRBD1 (6 bases). CDR1 and CDR2 from the germline V gene are SGHRS and YFSETQ. The germline V and J ends were trimmed by 6 bases and 10 bases, with 25 bases remaining between them. This CDR3 is built from 15 residues.

The chain is built from TRBV7-2 and TRBJ2-3; no definite D call. CDR1 is SGHTA, CDR2 FQGNSA, per germline. V gave up 5 bases and J gave up 0 bases, with 12 bases separating them. This CDR3 contains 15 residues. CDR3 nucleotide sequence: TGTGCCAGCAGCCCCCGACTGAGTAGCACAGATACGCAGTATTTT. Its protein product is CASSPRLSSTDTQYF.

The rearrangement uses TRBV6-5 and TRBJ2-1, with TRBD2 matching over 7 bases. The junction had 14 bases not matched to a gene; V was cut back by 6 bases and J by 9 bases. Germline CDR1 MNHEY, CDR2 SVGAGI. This CDR3 has 15 amino acids. This CDR3 is CASRLLGSPGGEQFF. The DNA of the CDR3 is TGTGCCAGCAGACTTCTCGGGTCTCCGGGAGGTGAGCAGTTCTTC.

The rearrangement uses TRBV7-6 and TRBJ2-3; 10 bases align to TRBD1. V lost 2 bases to trimming and J lost 3 bases; unmatched junction nucleotides: 5. The CDR3 has 16 amino acids. The germline gives CDR1 SGHVS, CDR2 FNYEAQ. As DNA, the CDR3 is TGTGCCAGCAGCTTAACCCCGGGACAGGGGACAGATACGCAGTATTTT. Translated, it gives CASSLTPGQGTDTQYF. Drawing the rest from reference TRBV7-6 and TRBJ2-3, the complete variable domain is GAGVSQSPRYKVTKRGQDVALRCDPISGHVSLYWYRQALGQGPEFLTYFNYEAQQDKSGLPNDRFSAERPEGSISTLTIQRTEQRDSAMYRCASSLTPGQGTDTQYFGPGTRLTVL.

The chain has TRBV30 and TRBJ2-3, with 11 nucleotides matching TRBD2. The length of the CDR3 is 14 residues. The germline gives CDR1 GTSNPN, CDR2 SVGIG (reference sequence). Trimming cost V 7 bases and J 2 bases; bases outside gene matches: 5. The DNA of the CDR3 is TGTGCCTCCCGACTAGCGGGACCCACAGATACGCAGTATTTT. Its translation: CASRLAGPTDTQYF.

This clone was observed once. The chain links TRBV29-1 to TRBJ1-2, with 8 nucleotides matching TRBD1. CDR3 length: 15 amino acids. The junction had 15 bases not matched to a gene; V was cut back by 3 bases and J by 9 bases. The V gene's germline CDR1 is SQVTM and CDR2 ANQGSEA. CDR3 in DNA: TGCAGCGTTGAGGGAATGGACAGGGACCCCTCCAGCTACACCTTC. Translated: CSVEGMDRDPSSYTF. Full variable domain (remainder filled in from reference TRBV29-1 and TRBJ1-2): SAVISQKPSRDICQRGTSLTIQCQVDSQVTMMFWYRQQPGQSLTLIATANQGSEATYESGFVIDKFPISRPNLTFSTLTVSNMSPEDSSIYLCSVEGMDRDPSSYTFGSGTRLTVV.

The chain couples TRBV13 to TRBJ2-5; TRBD2 matches 7 bases. In germline, CDR1 is PRHDT, CDR2 FYEKMQ (reference sequence). The V segment lost 1 base and the J segment 1 base; nucleotides outside the gene matches: 9. There are 17 residues in the CDR3. CDR3 residues: CASSLVGFGRFQETQYF. The CDR3 coding sequence is TGTGCCAGCAGCTTAGTGGGTTTCGGGAGGTTCCAAGAGACCCAGTACTTC.

The chain carries TRBV7-3 and TRBJ2-1; D perhaps matches TRBD2 (6 bases). V lost 1 base and J 0 bases, leaving 10 bases between the germline ends. The CDR3 is made up of 16 amino acids. CDR1 SGHTA and CDR2 FQGTGA come from the germline V gene. The CDR3 region is CASSLSGASSYNEQFF. For the CDR3, the DNA is TGTGCCAGCAGCTTAAGCGGGGCGAGCTCCTACAATGAGCAGTTCTTC.